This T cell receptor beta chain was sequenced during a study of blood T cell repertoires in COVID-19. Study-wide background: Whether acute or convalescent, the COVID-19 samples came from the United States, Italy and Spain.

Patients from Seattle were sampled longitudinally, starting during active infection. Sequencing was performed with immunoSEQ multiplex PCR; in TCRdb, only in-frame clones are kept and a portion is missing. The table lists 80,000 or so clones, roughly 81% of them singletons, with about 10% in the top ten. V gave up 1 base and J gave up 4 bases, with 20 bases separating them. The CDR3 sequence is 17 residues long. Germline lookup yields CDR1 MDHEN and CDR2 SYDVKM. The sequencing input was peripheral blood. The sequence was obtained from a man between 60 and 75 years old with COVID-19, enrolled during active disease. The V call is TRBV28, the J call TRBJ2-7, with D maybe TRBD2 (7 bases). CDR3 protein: CASSLYPRGGERYEQYF. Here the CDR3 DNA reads TGTGCCAGCAGTTTATACCCTAGGGGGGGCGAGAGGTACGAGCAGTACTTC. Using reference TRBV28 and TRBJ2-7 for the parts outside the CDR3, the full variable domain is DVKVTQSSRYLVKRTGEKVFLECVQDMDHENMFWYRQDPGLGLRLIYFSYDVKMKEKGDIPEGYSVSREKKERFSLILESASTNQTSMYLCASSLYPRGGERYEQYFGPGTRLTVT.